This entry features one TCR beta chain sequence. The CDR3 extends over 12 amino acids. Germline assignment: CDR1 MNHNS and CDR2 SASEGT. Trimming stripped 4 bases from V and 6 bases from J, with 9 bases between. This record belongs to a study of technical replicates of blood from several donors. Some clones are missing from TCRdb's copy, which holds only in-frame ones; the method was immunoSEQ multiplex PCR. The sample lists 60,000 to 80,000 clones; approximately 91% were seen once. Sequenced input: PBMCs. The V and J genes are TRBV6-1 and TRBJ1-1; weak D call: TRBD1 (6 bases). The TCR sequence derives from a human donor in good health. Some clones in this sample may be carry-over from other donors' samples. The CDR3 nucleotides read TGTGCCAGCAGTGCGGGGGGGCCTGAAGCTTTCTTT. It yields the protein CASSAGGPEAFF.